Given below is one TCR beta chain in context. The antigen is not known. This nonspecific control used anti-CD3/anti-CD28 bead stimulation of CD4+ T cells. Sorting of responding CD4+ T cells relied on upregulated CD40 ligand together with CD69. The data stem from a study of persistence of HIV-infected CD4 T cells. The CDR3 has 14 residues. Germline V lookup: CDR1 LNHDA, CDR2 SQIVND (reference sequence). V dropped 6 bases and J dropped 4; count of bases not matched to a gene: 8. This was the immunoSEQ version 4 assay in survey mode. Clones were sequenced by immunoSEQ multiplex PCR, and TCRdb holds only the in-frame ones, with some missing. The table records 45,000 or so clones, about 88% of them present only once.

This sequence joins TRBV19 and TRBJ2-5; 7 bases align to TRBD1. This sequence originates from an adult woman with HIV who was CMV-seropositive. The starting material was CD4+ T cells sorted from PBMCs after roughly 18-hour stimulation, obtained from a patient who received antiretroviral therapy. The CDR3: CASRLTGLAETQYF. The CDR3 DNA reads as TGTGCCAGTAGGCTGACAGGGTTGGCAGAGACCCAGTACTTC.